The 26 T cell receptor beta chains below come from one sample, sequenced in a study of T cell repertoires and HLA-DP antigens. Antigens of these TCRs are unknown. Using immunoSEQ multiplex PCR, the repertoire was profiled, and TCRdb retains in-frame clones only, with some absent. The data hold 90,000 to 130,000 clones, with 80% to 95% observed a single time. The sequencing sample was made of CD4+ T cells from PBMCs. These receptors were obtained from a woman under 30 in good health and CMV-seronegative.

The J gene is TRBJ2-1, the V gene TRBV4-3, with a possible D match to TRBD1 (6 bases). Germline CDR1 LGHNA, CDR2 YSLEER. This CDR3 is built from 16 residues. Deletions cut 3 bases from V and 5 bases from J, with 17 bases between. The CDR3 DNA reads as TGCGCCAGCAGCCAGACCGCAGGGGCGAGGAACAATGAGCAGTTCTTC. It translates to CASSQTAGARNNEQFF.

This clone was seen just once. DNA of the CDR3: TGTGCCAGCAGTTTTACGGGACTAGCTTCAGATACGCAGTATTTT. Translated: CASSFTGLASDTQYF. J is TRBJ2-3 and V is TRBV28, with 9 bases aligning to TRBD2. The germline CDR1 and CDR2 sequences are MDHEN and SYDVKM. The CDR3 loop spans 15 amino acids. V lost 3 bases, J lost 4 bases, and 5 bases stayed unmatched.

The chain combines TRBV9 with TRBJ1-1; possible D gene TRBD1, 5 bases. This CDR3 has 14 residues. Germline CDR1 reads SGDLS; CDR2 reads YYNGEE. The V end lost 4 bases, the J end lost 0 bases, and 10 bases lay between the germline ends. The CDR3 nucleotides read TGTGCCAGCAGCATCAGGGACCTGAACACTGAAGCTTTCTTT. Translated, it gives CASSIRDLNTEAFF.

The chain has TRBV19 and TRBJ2-7, with D perhaps TRBD1 (6 bases). Trimming pared 7 bases from V and 8 bases from J, leaving 21 bases between. Germline CDR1 is LNHDA and CDR2 is SQIVND (reference sequence). CDR3 length: 14 amino acids. The CDR3 DNA is TGTGCCAGTAAAAACCCCGAAGGGACAAACAAGCAGTACTTC. Protein sequence: CASKNPEGTNKQYF.

The V and J genes are TRBV15 and TRBJ2-7; TRBD2 matches 13 bases. Germline loops: CDR1 LNHNV, CDR2 YYDKDF (reference sequence). V lost 1 base to trimming and J lost 7 bases; unmatched junction nucleotides: 13. There are 18 residues in the CDR3. The CDR3 protein is CATSRGGGWTSGSKEQYF. The CDR3 nucleotides are TGTGCCACCAGCAGAGGAGGGGGGTGGACTAGCGGGAGTAAAGAGCAGTACTTC. Variable domain in full (rest from reference TRBV15 and TRBJ2-7): DAMVIQNPRYQVTQFGKPVTLSCSQTLNHNVMYWYQQKSSQAPKLLFHYYDKDFNNEADTPDNFQSRRPNTSFCFLDIRSPGLGDTAMYLCATSRGGGWTSGSKEQYFGPGTRLTVT.

V gene TRBV29-1 combines with J gene TRBJ2-2; 7 bases are shared with TRBD2. The V gene end was trimmed by 4 bases and the J gene end by 1 base; junction bases not matched to a gene: 6. Germline values: CDR1 SQVTM, CDR2 ANQGSEA. The CDR3 runs 15 residues. Here the CDR3 DNA reads TGCAGCGTTGTACGAGGCGGGAGGAACACCGGGGAGCTGTTTTTT. Translated: CSVVRGGRNTGELFF.

CDR3 in DNA: TGTGCCAGCAGTCGAGTTTTAACTGAAGCTTTCTTT. Translation: CASSRVLTEAFF. The J gene is TRBJ1-1, the V gene TRBV2; no clear D gene. Germline V gene data show CDR1 as SNHLY and CDR2 as FYNNEI. V was clipped by 5 bases and J by 5 bases, with 9 bases between them. CDR3 length: 12 amino acids.

The rearrangement uses TRBV9 and TRBJ1-1, with D possibly TRBD1 on 5 matching bases. Trimming removed 6 bases at V and 4 bases at J, with 22 bases between. There are 16 residues in the CDR3. The germline V gene has CDR1 SGDLS and CDR2 YYNGEE. The CDR3 bases are TGTGCCAGCATCACACCTGGGGCTCCCGGTCCCACTGAAGCTTTCTTT. Amino acid sequence: CASITPGAPGPTEAFF.

The genes are TRBV6-5 and TRBJ1-5; no firm D call. The CDR3 is made up of 14 amino acids. The V end was cut by 5 bases, the J end by 0 bases, with 8 bases between. The V gene's germline CDR1 is MNHEY and CDR2 SVGAGI. This CDR3 reads CASSTEYSNQPQHF. CDR3 coding DNA: TGTGCCAGCAGTACAGAGTATAGCAATCAGCCCCAGCATTTT.

V is TRBV28 and J is TRBJ2-7, with 8 positions matching TRBD2. V lost 10 bases to trimming and J lost 0 bases; unmatched junction nucleotides: 11. CDR1 and CDR2 from the germline V gene are MDHEN and SYDVKM. CDR3 length: 15 residues. The CDR3 DNA follows: TGTGCCACGGGGGGGGCGGGAGCTCCCTCCTACGAGCAGTACTTC. As protein: CATGGAGAPSYEQYF.

This chain connects TRBV7-2 to TRBJ2-7; 11 bases agree with TRBD1. V dropped 1 base and J dropped 3; count of bases not matched to a gene: 2. CDR1 is SGHTA, CDR2 FQGNSA, per germline. CDR3 length equals 15 residues. For the CDR3, the DNA is TGTGCCAGCAGCTTAGGGGGGACAGGGGGCTACGAGCAGTACGTC. As protein: CASSLGGTGGYEQYV.

Here the CDR3 DNA reads TGTGCCAGCAGTAAGGGGGGATATGGCTACACCTTC. Translating it yields CASSKGGYGYTF. The J gene is TRBJ1-2, the V gene TRBV6-5, with D possibly matching TRBD1 (6 bases). V gave up 5 bases and J gave up 5 bases, with 9 bases separating them. This CDR3 comprises 12 residues. Looked up from germline, CDR1 is MNHEY and CDR2 is SVGAGI.

This chain connects TRBV6-1 to TRBJ2-2; 10 bases match TRBD1. The CDR3 has 13 residues. J lost 13 bases, V lost 2 bases, and 4 bases had no gene match. Germline V gene sequence: CDR1 MNHNS, CDR2 SASEGT. CDR3 loop: CASSEWGQGWLFF. In nucleotides, the CDR3 is TGTGCCAGCAGTGAATGGGGACAGGGGTGGCTGTTTTTT.

J is TRBJ2-1 and V is TRBV5-1, with 9 bases identical to TRBD1. The V gene end was trimmed by 4 bases and the J gene end by 9 bases; junction bases not matched to a gene: 11. Germline V CDR1 and CDR2: SGHRS, YFSETQ. The CDR3 runs to 15 residues. CDR3 amino acids: CASSTTGTGSVEQFF. The CDR3 coding sequence is TGCGCCAGCAGCACTACCGGGACAGGGTCGGTTGAGCAGTTCTTC.

J is TRBJ2-6 and V is TRBV2; no reliable D call. CDR3 length: 15 amino acids. The germline CDR1 and CDR2 sequences are SNHLY and FYNNEI. The V end lost 6 bases, the J end lost 2 bases, and 11 bases lay between the germline ends. In DNA, the CDR3 is TGTGCCAGCAGCGCCGAAGGAACTGGGGCCAACGTCCTGACTTTC. It yields the protein CASSAEGTGANVLTF.

The DNA for the CDR3 is TGTGCCAGCAGTTCCTTCCGGGACAGGGGGTACGAGCAGTACTTC. Its translation: CASSSFRDRGYEQYF. The chain couples TRBV27 to TRBJ2-7, with 11 bases lining up with TRBD1. This CDR3 has 15 residues. With V trimmed by 4 bases and J by 4 bases, 6 bases remained unmatched. The germline V gene encodes CDR1 MNHEY and CDR2 SMNVEV (reference sequence).

The rearrangement uses TRBV2 and TRBJ1-6; unclear D gene. The CDR3 contains 13 residues. CDR1 and CDR2 from the germline V gene are SNHLY and FYNNEI. Trimming shortened V by 4 bases and J by 7 bases, and 8 bases separated the two germline ends. The CDR3 DNA reads as TGTGCCAGCAGTGTAACGAAGAATTCACCCCTCCACTTT. It specifies CASSVTKNSPLHF.

The V and J genes are TRBV19 and TRBJ1-5, with D maybe TRBD1 (5 bases). Germline CDR1 reads LNHDA; CDR2 reads SQIVND (reference sequence). The germline V and J ends were trimmed by 3 bases and 2 bases, with 14 bases remaining between them. The CDR3 loop spans 16 amino acids. The CDR3 nucleotides read TGTGCCAGTAGTATCGGGACGGGAAGGGGCAATCAGCCCCAGCATTTT. Its protein product is CASSIGTGRGNQPQHF.

The gene calls are TRBV5-1 and TRBJ2-7; D might be TRBD1 (6 bases). The V end was cut by 3 bases, the J end by 2 bases, with 18 bases between. The germline V gene encodes CDR1 SGHRS and CDR2 YFSETQ. There are 16 residues in the CDR3. The CDR3 loop reads CASSSTWDTRPYEQYF. In nucleotides, the CDR3 is TGCGCCAGCAGCTCGACGTGGGACACCCGGCCCTACGAGCAGTACTTC.

As for this clone: Germline is not matched at one junction end, which may reflect a read error. The genes are TRBV5-8 and TRBJ2-3; tentatively, D is TRBD1 (5 bases). The CDR3 extends over 16 amino acids. Per the germline V gene, CDR1 is SGHTS and CDR2 is YDEGEE. The CDR3 here is CASSLGTGAGHPYAVF. The CDR3, as DNA: TGTGCCAGCAGCTTGGGTACAGGCGCAGGTCATCCATACGCAGTATTT.

This chain uses TRBV27 with TRBJ1-1; 9 bases are a match to TRBD1. The V gene end was trimmed by 5 bases and the J gene end by 1 base; junction bases not matched to a gene: 2. CDR1 is MNHEY and CDR2 is SMNVEV in the germline V gene (reference sequence). The CDR3 spans 14 residues. The CDR3, as DNA: TGTGCCAGCAGTATACAGGGGGCGAACACTGAAGCTTTCTTT. Translation gives CASSIQGANTEAFF.

V and J are TRBV7-2 and TRBJ2-3, with TRBD2 matching 8 bases. Germline trimming cut 5 bases from V and 1 base from J; bases unmatched to any gene: 5. The CDR3 length is 15 residues. Germline assignment: CDR1 SGHTA and CDR2 FQGNSA. The CDR3 region has the DNA TGTGCCAGCAGCCAACGCGGGGGGCGCACAGATACGCAGTATTTT. Translated: CASSQRGGRTDTQYF.

V and J are TRBV6-4 and TRBJ2-1; D is unclear. The CDR3 is 13 amino acids. Germline V gene data show CDR1 as MRHNA and CDR2 as SNTAGT. Trimming took 4 bases from V and 3 from J, leaving 7 bases between them. CDR3 residues: CASSVTHYNEQFF. The DNA for the CDR3 is TGTGCCAGCAGTGTCACACACTACAATGAGCAGTTCTTC.

The gene calls are TRBV7-8 and TRBJ2-7; unclear D gene. Trimming took 1 base from V and 2 from J, leaving 6 bases between them. Germline CDR1 SGHVS, CDR2 FQNEAQ. This CDR3 is built from 13 residues. This CDR3 reads CASSLESTYEQYV. The DNA for the CDR3 is TGTGCCAGCAGCTTAGAGAGCACCTACGAGCAGTACGTC.

The V gene is TRBV9, the J gene TRBJ1-2, with 10 bases aligning to TRBD1. The CDR3 length is 15 residues. V lost 3 bases and J lost 6; bases outside the gene matches: 8. CDR1 and CDR2 from the germline V gene are SGDLS and YYNGEE. The CDR3 coding sequence is TGTGCCAGCAGCGCGGACCCCGGGACAGGGGATGGCTACACCTTC. Residues: CASSADPGTGDGYTF.

The rearrangement links TRBV19 to TRBJ2-3; 11 bases fit TRBD2. The V segment lost 1 base and the J segment 0 bases; nucleotides outside the gene matches: 6. From germline, CDR1 is LNHDA and CDR2 SQIVND (reference sequence). The CDR3 covers 18 residues. CDR3 region: CASSIAPGLAASTDTQYF. In DNA, the CDR3 is TGTGCCAGTAGTATAGCACCGGGACTAGCGGCCAGCACAGATACGCAGTATTTT. The full variable domain, rest sourced from reference TRBV19 and TRBJ2-3, is DGGITQSPKYLFRKEGQNVTLSCEQNLNHDAMYWYRQDPGQGLRLIYYSQIVNDFQKGDIAEGYSVSREKKESFPLTVTSAQKNPTAFYLCASSIAPGLAASTDTQYFGPGTRLTVL.